This record looks at one T cell receptor beta chain sequence and its context. This clone was detected ten times or more. Its recognized antigen is unknown. The CDR3 end is not reached by the read, which stops 3 residues before it; the germline J gene fills it in. The sample belongs to a study of T cell clonality in common variable immunodeficiency (dated by TCRdb to the mid-2010s). Study-wide findings and limitations: Fewer TCRbeta clones were shared among CVID subjects than among healthy controls (p < 0.0001). Reportedly, TCRbeta sequences from CVID had fewer deletions and N-nucleotide insertions, and highly modified clones with 13 or more V deletions were absent from CVID. According to the authors, figuring out what caused the increased clonality in CVID would require sequencing the repertoires of T cell subpopulations. Increased TCRbeta clonality was found in CVID subjects compared with healthy controls (t-test p = 0.018), with the increase being most characteristic of about a third of subjects. Even though DNA input was equal, the average per sample came to 75,000 to 95,000 unique sequences for controls compared with around 32,000 for CVID samples. Patient heterogeneity within the CVID cohort put limits on correlating repertoire features with clinical complications.

CVID samples and control samples contributed equivalent amounts of genomic DNA as sequencing input. For every sample, a 60 bp segment covering the rearranged TCRbeta CDR3 region was amplified and then sequenced. The immunoSEQ assay, a bias-corrected multiplex PCR combined with high-throughput sequencing, was used to amplify TCRbeta. For the original study's pipeline: Every unique nucleotide sequence was considered a clone and was annotated with V, D and J genes, copy number and frequency. Sequences were labeled productive if in frame, and non-productive if out of frame or containing stop codons. As previously described, Shannon's entropy was used to calculate clonality. Mean CDR3 Kyte-Doolittle hydropathy was derived from the predicted amino acid sequences of productive clones. Using the R hclust function, scaled V gene usage was clustered hierarchically with Manhattan distance and complete linkage. Sharing of clones by CDR3 amino acid sequence was evaluated through resampling of 12 repertoires per group over 100 rounds. The repertoires were searched for about 70 published EBV-specific TCRbeta sequences and a few hundred published CMV-specific TCRbeta sequences. Two CVID samples that yielded fewer than 10,000 sequences were excluded from the analysis, so 35 to 50 CVID repertoires were retained. TCRdb took over this immuneACCESS table, retaining in-frame rearrangements with V and J assigned. Such tables are incomplete; in checked studies, under half of the missing clones stem from an unresolved V gene, and the remainder is unexplained. D and trimming come from the DNA, and the V and J calls and clone size come from that table. The table puts 80,000 or so clones in this sample, none counted just once. Under 1% of the sample lies in the top ten.

Taken from the germline V gene, the CDR1 and CDR2 loops are SQVTM and ANQGSEA. The CDR3 runs 15 residues from the cysteine to the phenylalanine. Only the CDR3 bases that were read are kept: 36 of them, in frame from base 1. Clipping removes 1 base from V and 4 bases from J, with 7 as the unmatched junction base count. Predominantly Caucasian heritage was noted among both the CVID patients and the healthy controls. Heparinized peripheral whole blood samples of roughly 5 to 8 ml were obtained from each donor. Genomic DNA from adults with common variable immune deficiency (CVID) and from healthy adult controls was used to sequence TCRbeta CDR3 repertoires. A total of about 22 healthy adult volunteers (about 12 female and approximately 10 male; age range roughly 20 to 66 years, mean age approximately 34) were included in the control group. Diluted blood was density-centrifuged over Hypaque 1077 or Ficoll-Paque to isolate peripheral blood mononuclear cells. Genomic DNA was obtained from unsorted mononuclear cells using either Qiagen column purification or a centrifugation-based method.

The sequence is built from TRBV29-1 and TRBJ2-1, with 7 bases in between that match TRBD2. The sample taken for sequencing was peripheral blood mononuclear cells. The clonotype comes from a person aged 18-70 years in good health. The sequenced CDR3 bases are TGCAGCGTTGAAGGTAGACTAGCCGTTTACAATGAG. It encodes CSVEGRLAVYNE. The complete CDR3 reads CSVEGRLAVYNEQFF.